This note documents a single TCR beta chain sequence. The data derive from a study of human T cells and chemical hapten exposure. The trim removed 4 bases at V and 7 bases at J, leaving 7 bases unmatched. Germline V gives CDR1 SEHNR, CDR2 FQNEAQ (reference sequence). There are 14 residues in the CDR3. As to time point: pre-sensitization, week 0. Described treatment: therapeutic diphenylcyclopropenone sensitization with weekly scalp DPC. TCRdb called the RACE reads again in MiXCR, with one record for every CDR3 protein. The sample has 95,000 to 150,000 distinct CDR3 sequences, approximately 13% seen once.

This sequence was found in a woman under 30 with alopecia areata. Some clones in this sample may be carry-over from other donors' samples. Sequencing was performed on whole blood, taken in connection with sensitization to the hapten diphenylcyclopropenone (DPC). This chain joins TRBV7-9 and TRBJ1-5, with 7 bases matching TRBD1. CDR3 loop: CASSSQTGTQPQHF. For the CDR3, the DNA is TGTGCCAGCAGCTCCCAGACAGGGACCCAGCCCCAGCATTTT.